The sequence of this T cell receptor (beta chain) was determined in a study of CD8+ T cells in alopecia areata (dated by TCRdb to between 2017 and 2018). Notes on the research overall: Treated patients were enrolled in an open-label pilot trial of oral tofacitinib, 5 to 10 mg twice daily, for moderate-to-severe alopecia areata. For the treated patients, the SALT score, which quantifies what percentage of scalp surface area is affected, served as the measure of disease severity. Biopsies were taken from tofacitinib-treated patients at baseline and again at 4 and 24 weeks into treatment, and several of those patients also had a later scalp biopsy. immunoSEQ multiplex PCR using 35 Vbeta forward primers and 13 Jbeta reverse primers was used to amplify TCRbeta CDR3 regions. Scalp clonality was compared across normal scalp (n=4), patchy alopecia areata scalp (n=8), and alopecia totalis/universalis scalp (n=8). The RNA source kit depended on sample type: the PAXgene miRNA kit for fixed scalp, the miRNeasy kit for PBMCs, and the RNeasy kit for mouse skin. In humans, TCRbeta sequencing was performed on scalp tissue and on sorted CD4+ and CD8+ peripheral blood T cells from healthy controls and from patients with patchy or totalis/universalis alopecia areata. To study T cell clonal expansion in alopecia areata, the researchers applied high-throughput TCRbeta sequencing to both the C3H/HeJ mouse model and human patients. Patients received tofacitinib for 6 to 18 months and were then followed off drug for 6 months to check for delayed response and recurrence.

Points the paper makes about the study in general: Scalp TCR repertoire analysis is complicated because resident alphabeta T cells in normal human skin are also sequenced, whereas mouse skin is dominated by gammadelta T cells. Shared TCR sequences between patients were less evident than in mice, which may be partly attributable to HLA diversity in the patient population. Many expanded lesional clones persisted in scalp and blood during tofacitinib treatment, which may partly explain relapse after stopping treatment. Scalp clonality and the number of expanded CD8+ clones among the top 100 scalp clones were significantly decreased by tofacitinib. Higher clonality and more expanded CD8+ clones were observed in lesional scalp than in normal scalp, particularly in alopecia totalis/universalis, a finding suggestive of antigenic drive. The treated cohort was small, with a single nonresponder, so links between baseline CD8+ expansion and response need larger studies.

Sample time point, as interpreted from the label and publication: less than five weeks on oral tofacitinib. In light of the paper, this sample's treatment or condition label describes: oral pan-JAK inhibitor, 5-10 mg twice daily. Lesional scalp punch biopsies and peripheral blood were collected from alopecia areata patients. PBMCs were isolated by density centrifugation and stained for CD3, CD4 and CD8, after which CD4+ and CD8+ T cells were sorted on a FACSAria. Receptor amplification or capture employed the immunoSEQ multiplex PCR assay. To provide template for TCR sequencing, every sample had RNA extracted and reverse transcribed into cDNA. SuperScript III was used for first-strand cDNA synthesis, primed with a 2:1 mix of oligo-dT and random hexamers. Amplification bias was assessed with a synthetic immune receptor repertoire, and residual bias was removed computationally. Per the source publication's procedure: Raw reads were preprocessed to remove errors, and CDR3 was defined according to IMGT conventions as the region from the conserved cysteine to phenylalanine. Clonality was computed by normalizing Shannon entropy by log2 of the number of productive unique TCRs and subtracting the result from 1. CD4 or CD8 identity of scalp clones was inferred by cross-referencing scalp TCRbeta sequences with sorted blood CD4 and CD8 repertoires. Imported from immuneACCESS, the table was reduced by TCRdb to in-frame sequences with V and J called. These copies leave out some clones; in studies compared against another copy, an unresolved V gene accounts for under half, and the cause of the remainder is not known. V, J and clone size were drawn from that table, and D and trimming were deduced from the DNA. The sample yields 150,000 to 200,000 clones; roughly two thirds were counted once. The ten largest clones represent approximately 0.91% of the sample.

Comments on this clone: The target of this receptor is not known. Per-base quality was not reported, and no clone a single base away is much larger than it.

The junction carries 19 bases between V and J, which are trimmed by 1 base and 5 bases respectively. From a lookup of the germline V gene, CDR1 and CDR2 are SGHRS and YFSETQ. From the cysteine up to the phenylalanine, the CDR3 has a length of 16 residues. Here the CDR3 DNA is all that survives: 48 bases in frame from base 1. The sequence links TRBV5-1 to TRBJ2-7; too little of a D gene remains to name it. Sequenced here: CD4+ T cells sorted from blood, sampled at week 4, from a patient treated with tofacitinib. The clonotype comes from a human donor with alopecia areata. The CDR3 reads as follows: CASSLRSTGILHEQYF. The DNA sequence follows: TGCGCCAGCAGCTTGCGTTCTACGGGTATTCTCCACGAGCAGTACTTC.